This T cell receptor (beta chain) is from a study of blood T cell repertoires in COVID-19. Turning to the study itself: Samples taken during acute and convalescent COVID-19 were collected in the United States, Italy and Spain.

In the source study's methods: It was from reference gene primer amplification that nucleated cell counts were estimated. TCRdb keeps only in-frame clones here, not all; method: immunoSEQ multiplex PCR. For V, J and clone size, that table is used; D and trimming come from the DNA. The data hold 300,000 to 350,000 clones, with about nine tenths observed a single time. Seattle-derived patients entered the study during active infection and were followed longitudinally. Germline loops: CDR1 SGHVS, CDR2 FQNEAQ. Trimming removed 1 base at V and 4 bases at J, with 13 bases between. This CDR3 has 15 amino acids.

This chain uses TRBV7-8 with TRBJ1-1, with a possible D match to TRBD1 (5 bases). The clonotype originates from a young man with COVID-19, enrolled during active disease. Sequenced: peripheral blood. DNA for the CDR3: TGTGCCAGCAGCTTAGTTCCCTGGGGGGTCACTGAAGCTTTCTTT. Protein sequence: CASSLVPWGVTEAFF.